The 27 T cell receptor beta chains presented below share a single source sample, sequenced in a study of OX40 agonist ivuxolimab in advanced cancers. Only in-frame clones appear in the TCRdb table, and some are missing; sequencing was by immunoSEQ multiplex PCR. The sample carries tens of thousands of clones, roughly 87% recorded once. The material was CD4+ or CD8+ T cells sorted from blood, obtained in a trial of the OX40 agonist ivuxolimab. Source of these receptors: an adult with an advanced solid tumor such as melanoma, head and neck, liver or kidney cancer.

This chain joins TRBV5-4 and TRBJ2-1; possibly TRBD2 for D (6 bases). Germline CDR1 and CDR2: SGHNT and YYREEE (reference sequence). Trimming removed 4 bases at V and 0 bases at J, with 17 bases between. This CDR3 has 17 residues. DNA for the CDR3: TGTGCCAGCAGCCCCCCGGGTAGCGGAAGCTCCTACAATGAGCAGTTCTTC. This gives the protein CASSPPGSGSSYNEQFF. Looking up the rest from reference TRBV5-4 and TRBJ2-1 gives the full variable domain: ETGVTQSPTHLIKTRGQQVTLRCSSQSGHNTVSWYQQALGQGPQFIFQYYREEENGRGNFPPRFSGLQFPNYSSELNVNALELDDSALYLCASSPPGSGSSYNEQFFGPGTRLTVL.

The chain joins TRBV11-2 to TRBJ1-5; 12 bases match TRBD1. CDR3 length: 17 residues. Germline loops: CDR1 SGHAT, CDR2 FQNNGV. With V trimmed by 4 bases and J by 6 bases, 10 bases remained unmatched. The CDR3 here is CASSSGQGAEGLQPQHF. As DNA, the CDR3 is TGTGCCAGCAGCTCGGGACAGGGGGCGGAAGGGCTTCAGCCCCAGCATTTT.

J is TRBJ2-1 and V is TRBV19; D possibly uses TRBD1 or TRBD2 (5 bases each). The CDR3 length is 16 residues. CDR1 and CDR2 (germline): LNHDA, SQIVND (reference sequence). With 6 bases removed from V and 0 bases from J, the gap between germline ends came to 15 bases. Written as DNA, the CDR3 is TGTGCCAGTAGCCCGACCAGGGAGAGCTCCTACAATGAGCAGTTCTTC. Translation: CASSPTRESSYNEQFF.

As DNA, the CDR3 is TGTGCCAGCAGCACAGGTTGGGGCGTGTTGAACTATGGCTACACCTTC. It is translated as CASSTGWGVLNYGYTF. J is TRBJ1-2 and V is TRBV5-6; D possibly corresponds to TRBD1 (5 bases). The CDR3 runs to 16 residues. Trimming cost V 4 bases and J 2 bases, with 18 bases left between them. Germline assignment: CDR1 SGHDT and CDR2 YYEEEE.

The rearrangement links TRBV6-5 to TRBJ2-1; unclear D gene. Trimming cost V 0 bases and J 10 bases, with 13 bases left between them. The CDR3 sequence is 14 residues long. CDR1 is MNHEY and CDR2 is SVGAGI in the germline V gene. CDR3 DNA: TGTGCCAGCAGTTACTCTCAGATGAAGGCCGAGCAGTTCTTC. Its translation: CASSYSQMKAEQFF.

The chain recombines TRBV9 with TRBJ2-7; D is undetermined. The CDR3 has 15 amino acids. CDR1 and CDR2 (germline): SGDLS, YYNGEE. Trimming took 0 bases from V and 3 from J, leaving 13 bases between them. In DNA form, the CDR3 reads TGTGCCAGCAGCGTAGTTGTAAGGCCTGACTACGAGCAGTACTTC. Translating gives CASSVVVRPDYEQYF.

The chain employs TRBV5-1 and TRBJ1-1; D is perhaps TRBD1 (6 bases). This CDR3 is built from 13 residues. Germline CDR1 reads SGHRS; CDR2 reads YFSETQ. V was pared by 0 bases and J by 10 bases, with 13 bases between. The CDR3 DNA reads TGCGCCAGCAGCTTGGGGACAGCCTTTTCAGCTTTCTTT. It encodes CASSLGTAFSAFF.

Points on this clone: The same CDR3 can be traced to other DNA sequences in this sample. The CDR3 region is CASSYSSRSGANVLTF. The CDR3 DNA sequence: TGTGCCAGCAGTTACTCCAGTCGCTCTGGGGCCAACGTCCTGACTTTC. The chain is built from TRBV6-5 and TRBJ2-6; no firm D call. V lost 0 bases and J 0 bases, leaving 6 bases between the germline ends. CDR1 is MNHEY, CDR2 SVGAGI, per germline. The CDR3 covers 16 residues.

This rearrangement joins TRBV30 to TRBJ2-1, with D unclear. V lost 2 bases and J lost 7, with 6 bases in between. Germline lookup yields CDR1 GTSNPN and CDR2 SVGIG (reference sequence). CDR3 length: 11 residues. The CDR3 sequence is CAWSLVNEQFF. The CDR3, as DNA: TGTGCCTGGAGTCTGGTGAATGAGCAGTTCTTC.

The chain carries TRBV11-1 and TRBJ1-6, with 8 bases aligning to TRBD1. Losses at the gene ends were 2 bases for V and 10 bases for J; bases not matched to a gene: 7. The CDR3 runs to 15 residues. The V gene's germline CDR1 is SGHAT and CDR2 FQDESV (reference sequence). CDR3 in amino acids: CASSLQGAIESPLHF. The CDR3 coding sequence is TGTGCCAGCAGCTTACAGGGGGCTATAGAGTCACCCCTCCACTTT. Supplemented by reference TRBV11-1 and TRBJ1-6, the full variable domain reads EAEVAQSPRYKITEKSQAVAFWCDPISGHATLYWYRQILGQGPELLVQFQDESVVDDSQLPKDRFSAERLKGVDSTLKIQPAELGDSAMYLCASSLQGAIESPLHFGNGTRLTVT.

Written as DNA, the CDR3 is TGTGCCAGCAGCCGGTGGGGGACAGGGGCCAGCTCTGGGGCCAACGTCCTGACTTTC. The encoded protein is CASSRWGTGASSGANVLTF. The J gene is TRBJ2-6, the V gene TRBV27; TRBD1 matches at 10 bases. This CDR3 has 19 amino acids. Trimming at V came to 6 bases and at J to 0 bases, leaving 11 bases not matched to a gene. Germline V CDR1 and CDR2: MNHEY, SMNVEV (reference sequence). Drawing the rest from reference TRBV27 and TRBJ2-6, the complete variable domain is EAQVTQNPRYLITVTGKKLTVTCSQNMNHEYMSWYRQDPGLGLRQIYYSMNVEVTDKGDVPEGYKVSRKEKRNFPLILESPSPNQTSLYFCASSRWGTGASSGANVLTFGAGSRLTVL.

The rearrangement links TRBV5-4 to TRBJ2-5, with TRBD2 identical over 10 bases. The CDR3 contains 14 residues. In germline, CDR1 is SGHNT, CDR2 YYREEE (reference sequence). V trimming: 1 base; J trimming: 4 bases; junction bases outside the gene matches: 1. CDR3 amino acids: CASSLRLAGETQYF. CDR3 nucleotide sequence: TGTGCCAGCAGCTTGAGACTAGCGGGAGAGACCCAGTACTTC.

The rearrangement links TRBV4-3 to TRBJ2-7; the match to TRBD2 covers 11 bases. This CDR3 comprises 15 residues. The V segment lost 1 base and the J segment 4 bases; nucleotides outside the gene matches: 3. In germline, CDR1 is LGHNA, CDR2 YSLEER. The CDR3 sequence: CASSQGGTSGYEQYF. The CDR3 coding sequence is TGCGCCAGCAGCCAAGGCGGGACTAGCGGTTACGAGCAGTACTTC.

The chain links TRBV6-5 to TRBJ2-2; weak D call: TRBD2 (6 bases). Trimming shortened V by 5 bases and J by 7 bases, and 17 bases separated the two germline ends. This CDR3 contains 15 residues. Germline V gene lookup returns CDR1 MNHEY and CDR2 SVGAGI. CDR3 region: CASSRKRGSGGELFF. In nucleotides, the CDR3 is TGTGCCAGCAGTCGCAAACGGGGGTCGGGCGGGGAGCTGTTTTTT.

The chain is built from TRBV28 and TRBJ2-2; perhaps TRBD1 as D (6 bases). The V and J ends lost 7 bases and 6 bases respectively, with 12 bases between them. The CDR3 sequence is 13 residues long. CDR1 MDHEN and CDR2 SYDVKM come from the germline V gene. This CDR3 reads CASIRGSSGELFF. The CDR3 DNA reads TGTGCCAGCATAAGGGGGAGTTCCGGGGAGCTGTTTTTT.

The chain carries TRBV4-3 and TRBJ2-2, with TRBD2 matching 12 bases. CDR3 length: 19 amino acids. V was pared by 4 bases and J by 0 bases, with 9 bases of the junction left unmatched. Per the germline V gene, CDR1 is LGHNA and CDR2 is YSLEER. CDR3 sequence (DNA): TGCGCCAGCAGCCCCGGACTAGCGGGATTCCCCGCGAACACCGGGGAGCTGTTTTTT. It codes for CASSPGLAGFPANTGELFF.

CDR3 in DNA: TGTGCCAGCAGCCCGCACCGAAAGACAGGGCGCGACGAGCAGTACTTC. Translation gives CASSPHRKTGRDEQYF. The rearrangement joins TRBV7-9 to TRBJ2-7, with 7 nucleotides matching TRBD1. Germline CDR1 reads SEHNR; CDR2 reads FQNEAQ (reference sequence). Germline trimming cut 5 bases from V and 5 bases from J; bases unmatched to any gene: 15. The CDR3 runs 16 residues.

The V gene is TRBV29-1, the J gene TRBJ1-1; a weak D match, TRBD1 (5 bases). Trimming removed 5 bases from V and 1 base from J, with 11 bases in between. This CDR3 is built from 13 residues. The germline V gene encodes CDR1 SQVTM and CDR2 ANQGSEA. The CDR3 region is CSVPGSGNTEAFF. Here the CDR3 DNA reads TGCAGCGTTCCAGGGTCGGGGAACACTGAAGCTTTCTTT.

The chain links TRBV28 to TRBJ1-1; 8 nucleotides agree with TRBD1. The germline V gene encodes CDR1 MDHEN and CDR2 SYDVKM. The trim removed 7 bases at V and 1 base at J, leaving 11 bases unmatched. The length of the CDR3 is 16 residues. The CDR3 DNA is TGTGCCAGCATCCCTCTCCCGGGACAGGCGAACACTGAAGCTTTCTTT. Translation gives CASIPLPGQANTEAFF. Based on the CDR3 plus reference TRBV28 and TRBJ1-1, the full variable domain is DVKVTQSSRYLVKRTGEKVFLECVQDMDHENMFWYRQDPGLGLRLIYFSYDVKMKEKGDIPEGYSVSREKKERFSLILESASTNQTSMYLCASIPLPGQANTEAFFGQGTRLTVV.

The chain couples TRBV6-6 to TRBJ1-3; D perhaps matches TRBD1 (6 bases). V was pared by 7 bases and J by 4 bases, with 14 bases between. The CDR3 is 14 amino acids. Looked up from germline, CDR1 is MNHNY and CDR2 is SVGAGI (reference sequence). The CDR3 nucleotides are TGTGCCAGCAACAAGGGGGGCGCAGGAAACACCATATATTTT. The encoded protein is CASNKGGAGNTIYF.

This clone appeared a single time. The CDR3, as DNA: TGCGCCAGCAGCTGGGAAGAGACCCAGTACTTC. Protein: CASSWEETQYF. The genes are TRBV5-1 and TRBJ2-5; D unclear. Trimming removed 3 bases from V and 3 bases from J, with 3 bases in between. Germline V CDR1 and CDR2: SGHRS, YFSETQ. This CDR3 is built from 11 residues.

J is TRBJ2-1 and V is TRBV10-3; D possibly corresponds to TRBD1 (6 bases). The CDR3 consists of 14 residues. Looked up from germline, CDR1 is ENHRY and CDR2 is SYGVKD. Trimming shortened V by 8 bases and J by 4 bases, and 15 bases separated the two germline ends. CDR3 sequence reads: CAIAWQQGYNEQFF. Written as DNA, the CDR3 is TGTGCCATCGCCTGGCAACAGGGATACAATGAGCAGTTCTTC.

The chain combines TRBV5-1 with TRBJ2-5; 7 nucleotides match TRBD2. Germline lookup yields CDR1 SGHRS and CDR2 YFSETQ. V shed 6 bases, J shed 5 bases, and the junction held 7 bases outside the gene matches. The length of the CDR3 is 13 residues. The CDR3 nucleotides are TGCGCCAGCACATTCCAGGGAGGGGAGACCCAGTACTTC. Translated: CASTFQGGETQYF.

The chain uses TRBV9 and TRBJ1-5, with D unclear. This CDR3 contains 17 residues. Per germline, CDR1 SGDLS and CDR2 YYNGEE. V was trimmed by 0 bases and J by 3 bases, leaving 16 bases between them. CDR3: CASSVAALATSNQPQHF. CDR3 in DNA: TGTGCCAGCAGCGTAGCGGCCCTGGCAACTTCCAATCAGCCCCAGCATTTT.

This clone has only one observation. The CDR3 sequence is CASSLDLRNTIYF. CDR3 in DNA: TGTGCCAGCAGCTTAGATCTAAGAAACACCATATATTTT. The V gene is TRBV7-8, the J gene TRBJ1-3; D is undetermined. This CDR3 has 13 amino acids. The V gene lost 1 base and the J gene lost 5 bases, with 6 bases spanning the gap. Germline CDR1 SGHVS, CDR2 FQNEAQ.

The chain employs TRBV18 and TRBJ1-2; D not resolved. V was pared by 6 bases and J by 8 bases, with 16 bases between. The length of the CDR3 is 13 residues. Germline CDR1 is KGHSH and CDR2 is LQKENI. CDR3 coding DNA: TGTGCCAGCTCCCCGGGAGGCCCTGAGGGCTACACCTTC. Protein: CASSPGGPEGYTF.

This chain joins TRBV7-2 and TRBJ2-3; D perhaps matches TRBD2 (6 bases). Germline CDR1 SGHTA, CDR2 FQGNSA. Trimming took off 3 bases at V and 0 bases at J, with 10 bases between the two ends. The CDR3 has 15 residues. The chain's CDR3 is CASSFSGTSTDTQYF. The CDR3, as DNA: TGTGCCAGCAGCTTCTCCGGGACTAGCACAGATACGCAGTATTTT.